This TCR beta chain was sequenced during a study of human T cells and chemical hapten exposure. Study observations and caveats: Expanded TCRs clustered into significantly more large CDR3 similarity groups than controls, the analysis revealed.

Germline V gene data show CDR1 as MDHEN and CDR2 as SYDVKM. The ends were cut back, 4 bases at V and 0 bases at J, with 14 bases in the middle. CDR3 length: 16 amino acids. One entry per CDR3 protein, called by TCRdb with MiXCR from the RACE reads. The table has around 160,000 distinct CDR3 sequences, about 15% seen once. This clonotype was seen a handful of times. The antigen is undetermined. Time point: patch test 1, 2 weeks after DPC sensitization. Treatment: therapeutic diphenylcyclopropenone sensitization with weekly scalp DPC. The donor pool consisted of alopecia patients aged 18 to 70 years, considered suitable for DPC.

The chain couples TRBV28 to TRBJ2-3; D unclear. This clonotype was obtained from a woman younger than 45 with alopecia areata. Some clones in this sample may be carry-over from other donors' samples. Specimen: whole blood, collected in connection with sensitization to the hapten diphenylcyclopropenone (DPC). The CDR3 coding sequence is TGTGCCAGCAGTTCCCCCCCTCACCATAGCACAGATACGCAGTATTTT. Translated: CASSSPPHHSTDTQYF.